The entry below gives a single T cell receptor (beta chain) sequence along with its context. What it binds is unknown. There are 15 residues in the CDR3. After removal of 6 bases from V and 2 bases from J, the junction contained 8 bases not matched to a gene. The germline V gene encodes CDR1 SGHDN and CDR2 FVKESK. Attachment of unique molecular identifiers to individual cDNA molecules was performed. One entry per CDR3 protein, called by TCRdb with MiXCR from the 5' RACE reads. The sample consists of roughly 86,000 distinct CDR3 sequences, about 6% of them appearing once. The data were obtained in a study of early T cells in non-severe SARS-CoV-2 infection. Across the whole study: Bulk RNA isolated from unsorted whole blood underwent sequencing; chains were not paired. Regarding the study as a whole: The matching step, a VDJdb search, favored anti-spike CD8 responses and missed private and CD4 specificities.

Specimen: whole blood. The sequence was obtained from an adult who was a healthcare worker with PCR-confirmed SARS-CoV-2 infection or an uninfected control (not recorded which). The chain has TRBV14 and TRBJ1-1; TRBD1 matches at 8 bases. The CDR3 loop reads CASSRLTGANTEAFF. The CDR3 nucleotides are TGTGCCAGCAGTCGACTGACAGGGGCTAACACTGAAGCTTTCTTT.